This T cell receptor beta chain came from a study of T-cell memory formation after mild COVID-19. Barcoded TCR alpha and TCR beta cDNA libraries with UMIs came from 5'RACE using constant-segment primers. TCRdb analysed the 5' RACE reads with MiXCR anew, one entry per CDR3 protein. The sample holds roughly 130,000 distinct CDR3 sequences, about a sixth seen once. After removal of 2 bases from V and 2 bases from J, the junction contained 9 bases not matched to a gene. The CDR3 is 17 residues long. Germline loops: CDR1 SGDLS, CDR2 YYNGEE. Sequencing was performed on PBMCs or a T cell subset sorted from them (not recorded which). This sequence originates from a man aged 18 to 29 who had mild COVID-19 (a few samples of this study predate the infection). Cell type and time point are not known. The chain joins TRBV9 to TRBJ2-5, with 10 positions matching TRBD2. The CDR3 region has the DNA TGTGCCAGCAGCGTCGGCAGCGGGGGGGCCTATCAAGAGACCCAGTACTTC. It codes for CASSVGSGGAYQETQYF.